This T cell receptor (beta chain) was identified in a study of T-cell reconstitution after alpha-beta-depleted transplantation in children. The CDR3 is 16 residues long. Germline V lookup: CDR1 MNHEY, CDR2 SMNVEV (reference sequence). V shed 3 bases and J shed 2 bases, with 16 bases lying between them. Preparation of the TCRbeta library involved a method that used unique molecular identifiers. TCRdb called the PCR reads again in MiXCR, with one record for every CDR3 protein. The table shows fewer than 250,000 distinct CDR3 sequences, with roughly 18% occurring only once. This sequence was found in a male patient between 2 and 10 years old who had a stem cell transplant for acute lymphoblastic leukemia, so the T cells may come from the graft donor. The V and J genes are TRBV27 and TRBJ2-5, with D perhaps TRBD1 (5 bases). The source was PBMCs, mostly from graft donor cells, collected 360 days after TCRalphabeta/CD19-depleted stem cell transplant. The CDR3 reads CASSFRGGQKQETQYF. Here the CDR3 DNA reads TGTGCCAGCAGTTTCAGAGGCGGACAAAAGCAAGAGACCCAGTACTTC.